Presented here are 24 T cell receptor beta chains from one specimen sequenced in a study of T-cell memory formation after mild COVID-19 (dated by TCRdb to the early 2020s). The library was produced with 5' RACE. Reads for this sample came from an Illumina NovaSeq 6000. TCRdb reran the public reads through fastp at Q25 and MiXCR, keeping productive beta chains. Entries that share a CDR3 protein sequence are merged under the most common genes and DNA. This sample comprises fewer than 500,000 distinct CDR3 sequences, about 23% of them detected only once. Under 15% of the sample belongs to the ten largest clones. Sequences were obtained from PBMCs or a T cell subset sorted from them (not recorded which). These receptors were taken from an adult woman who had mild COVID-19 (a few samples of this study predate the infection). The sample titles of this study are shuffled in the database, so cell type and time point are left out; the donor was told from shared clones.

This clonotype was counted between two and nine times. The V call is TRBV9, the J call TRBJ1-1, with D unclear. V lost 0 bases and J lost 0, with 12 bases in between. Looked up from germline, CDR1 is SGDLS and CDR2 is YYNGEE. The CDR3 is 16 residues long. The chain's CDR3 is CASSVDDGRMNTEAFF. In DNA form, the CDR3 reads TGTGCCAGCAGCGTAGACGACGGGAGGATGAACACTGAAGCTTTCTTT.

The sample holds a few counts of this clonotype. This rearrangement joins TRBV4-1 to TRBJ2-4, with 11 bases identical to TRBD1. This CDR3 has 17 residues. V was clipped by 3 bases and J by 3 bases; unmatched bases: 7. Germline CDR1 and CDR2: MGHRA and YSYEKL. CDR3 sequence: CASSQPRTGGGKNIQYF. DNA for the CDR3: TGCGCCAGCAGCCAGCCCCGGACAGGGGGCGGCAAAAACATTCAGTACTTC.

In its sample, this clonotype was seen a few times. V and J are TRBV12-3 or TRBV12-4 and TRBJ1-2, with 7 positions matching TRBD1. V was clipped by 2 bases and J by 4 bases; unmatched bases: 4. The CDR3 runs to 14 residues. The CDR3 is CASSLRRGVYGYTF. DNA of the CDR3: TGTGCCAGCAGTTTACGCAGGGGGGTCTATGGCTACACCTTC.

The table lists this clonotype with a few counts. CDR3 region: CASSGRAYQETQYF. DNA of the CDR3: TGTGCCAGCAGCGGGAGAGCTTACCAAGAGACCCAGTACTTC. The rearrangement joins TRBV7-8 to TRBJ2-5, with D possibly TRBD2 on 5 matching bases. Trimming took off 5 bases at V and 0 bases at J, with 10 bases between the two ends. The CDR3 runs to 14 residues. Germline V gene lookup returns CDR1 SGHVS and CDR2 FQNEAQ.

V is TRBV4-3 and J is TRBJ2-3; TRBD2 agrees at 7 bases. V was clipped by 6 bases and J by 6 bases; unmatched bases: 9. Per germline, CDR1 LGHNA and CDR2 YSLEER. This CDR3 has 14 amino acids. CDR3 coding DNA: TGCGCCAGCAGTCAGAGCGGGAAAGACGATACGCAGTATTTT. This translates into CASSQSGKDDTQYF.

In this sample, this clonotype turned up a few times. The chain employs TRBV7-6 and TRBJ1-1; no definite D call. CDR3 length equals 15 residues. Germline V gene data show CDR1 as SGHVS and CDR2 as FNYEAQ. V lost 5 bases and J 7 bases, leaving 20 bases between the germline ends. For the CDR3, the DNA is TGTGCCAGCAGCCTCCATGTAGGTAGGGTTAATGAAGCTTTCTTT. Amino acid sequence: CASSLHVGRVNEAFF.

This sequence joins TRBV29-1 and TRBJ2-1; 13 bases fit TRBD2. After removal of 6 bases from V and 12 bases from J, the junction contained 17 bases not matched to a gene. The CDR3 has 16 residues. In germline, CDR1 is SQVTM, CDR2 ANQGSEA. CDR3 sequence (DNA): TGCAGCGTCCTAACTCGGACTAGCGGGAGCCGAGGGTGGCAGTTCTTC. Its protein product is CSVLTRTSGSRGWQFF.

This clonotype was counted only a few times. J is TRBJ2-1 and V is TRBV4-1; 9 bases are a match to TRBD2. V lost 2 bases, J lost 7 bases, and 6 bases stayed unmatched. Germline CDR1 reads MGHRA; CDR2 reads YSYEKL. The CDR3 sequence is 15 residues long. The CDR3 sequence: CASSQLGLARNEQFF. CDR3 in DNA: TGCGCCAGCAGCCAATTAGGACTAGCGAGGAATGAGCAGTTCTTC.

At least ten counts were recorded for this clonotype. The chain links TRBV20-1 to TRBJ2-5, with 9 bases identical to TRBD2. The germline gives CDR1 DFQATT, CDR2 SNEGSKA (reference sequence). This CDR3 spans 16 amino acids. V was pared by 6 bases and J by 1 base, with 12 bases of the junction left unmatched. The CDR3 here is CSARGASGARQETQYF. CDR3 nucleotides: TGCAGTGCCCGAGGGGCTAGCGGGGCCCGCCAAGAGACCCAGTACTTC.

The chain has TRBV19 and TRBJ1-4; possibly TRBD1 for D (6 bases). There are 14 residues in the CDR3. The V and J ends lost 5 bases and 6 bases respectively, with 13 bases between them. Per germline, CDR1 LNHDA and CDR2 SQIVND (reference sequence). The CDR3 region has the DNA TGTGCCAGTAGTCAAGGGGGGATGGATGAAAAACTGTTTTTT. It translates to CASSQGGMDEKLFF.

This clonotype was found a few times. The chain links TRBV4-1 to TRBJ2-6, with a possible D match to TRBD1 (5 bases). The V end lost 1 base, the J end lost 0 bases, and 19 bases lay between the germline ends. CDR1 is MGHRA and CDR2 is YSYEKL in the germline V gene. This CDR3 comprises 20 residues. The CDR3 DNA reads TGCGCCAGCAGCCAAGCCCCACTTTGGGGCAGATCCTCTGGGGCCAACGTCCTGACTTTC. Its protein is CASSQAPLWGRSSGANVLTF.

This clonotype was detected a few times. This chain uses TRBV15 with TRBJ2-3; 7 bases are a match to TRBD1. Per germline, CDR1 LNHNV and CDR2 YYDKDF (reference sequence). CDR3 length equals 16 residues. V trimming: 5 bases; J trimming: 0 bases; junction bases outside the gene matches: 8. The CDR3 coding sequence is TGTGCCACCAGCGCCCAAAGACAGGGAAGCACAGATACGCAGTATTTT. It encodes CATSAQRQGSTDTQYF.

V gene TRBV5-1 combines with J gene TRBJ2-2, with D unresolved. This CDR3 region has 16 residues. Germline values: CDR1 SGHRS, CDR2 YFSETQ. Trimming stripped 4 bases from V and 4 bases from J, with 17 bases between. The CDR3 sequence: CASSPRPIDGTGELFF. The DNA for the CDR3 is TGCGCCAGCAGCCCCCGCCCAATCGACGGCACCGGGGAGCTGTTTTTT.

This clonotype has more than one count but fewer than ten. This rearrangement joins TRBV7-9 to TRBJ1-4; D perhaps matches TRBD1 (5 bases). V lost 7 bases, J lost 7 bases, and 7 bases lay in between. Germline CDR1 reads SEHNR; CDR2 reads FQNEAQ (reference sequence). There are 11 residues in the CDR3. The CDR3 reads CASMGGEKLFF. The CDR3 DNA is TGTGCCAGCATGGGGGGTGAAAAACTGTTTTTT.

The chain is built from TRBV24-1 and TRBJ1-2, with 8 bases aligning to TRBD1. The V segment lost 9 bases and the J segment 6 bases; nucleotides outside the gene matches: 5. CDR1 and CDR2 (germline): KGHDR, SFDVKD. CDR3 length: 12 residues. This chain's CDR3 is CATQGQGDGYTF. The CDR3 DNA is TGTGCCACCCAAGGACAGGGCGATGGCTACACCTTC.

The rearrangement joins TRBV7-8 to TRBJ2-7; 9 bases are a match to TRBD1. The CDR3 runs 15 residues. Per the germline V gene, CDR1 is SGHVS and CDR2 is FQNEAQ. The V segment lost 4 bases and the J segment 5 bases; nucleotides outside the gene matches: 9. The CDR3 region is CASSSPGTGIHEQYF. In DNA, the CDR3 is TGTGCCAGCAGCTCGCCCGGGACAGGGATTCACGAGCAGTACTTC.

The chain couples TRBV9 to TRBJ2-7; 8 bases map to TRBD1. The CDR3 spans 14 residues. The junction had 6 bases not matched to a gene; V was cut back by 3 bases and J by 4 bases. Germline V gene data show CDR1 as SGDLS and CDR2 as YYNGEE. The DNA of the CDR3 is TGTGCCAGCAGCGGGGGACAGGTCCCTTACGAGCAGTACTTC. It is translated as CASSGGQVPYEQYF. Full variable domain (outside the CDR3, taken from reference TRBV9 and TRBJ2-7): DSGVTQTPKHLITATGQRVTLRCSPRSGDLSVYWYQQSLDQGLQFLIQYYNGEERAKGNILERFSAQQFPDLHSELNLSSLELGDSALYFCASSGGQVPYEQYFGPGTRLTVT.

V usage is TRBV4-1 and J usage is TRBJ1-2; D call uncertain. Germline CDR1 and CDR2: MGHRA and YSYEKL. The CDR3 contains 14 residues. V dropped 0 bases and J dropped 1 base, with 6 bases sitting between them. CDR3 DNA sequence: TGCGCCAGCAGCCAAGACAGGAATAACTATGGCTACACCTTC. Amino acid sequence: CASSQDRNNYGYTF.

The chain recombines TRBV10-3 with TRBJ2-1; 13 nucleotides agree with TRBD2. The germline V gene has CDR1 ENHRY and CDR2 SYGVKD. V lost 2 bases, J lost 5 bases, and 3 bases stayed unmatched. This CDR3 comprises 16 residues. CDR3 in amino acids: CAISERGLAGDNEQFF. The CDR3, as DNA: TGTGCCATCAGTGAGCGTGGACTAGCGGGAGACAATGAGCAGTTCTTC.

This clonotype was detected only a few times. The V and J genes are TRBV9 and TRBJ1-2; D perhaps matches TRBD1 (5 bases). The CDR3 spans 15 residues. Trimming left V 0 bases short and J 4 bases short, with 13 bases between. CDR1 and CDR2 from the germline V gene are SGDLS and YYNGEE. The CDR3 DNA reads as TGTGCCAGCAGCGTAGCTGGGTGGGGCCGCTATGGCTACACCTTC. Translating it yields CASSVAGWGRYGYTF.

The V call is TRBV11-3, the J call TRBJ2-6; D possibly corresponds to TRBD1 (6 bases). V gave up 3 bases and J gave up 0 bases, with 9 bases separating them. The CDR3 consists of 16 residues. The germline CDR1 and CDR2 sequences are SGHNT and YENEEA. DNA for the CDR3: TGTGCCAGCAGCTTCTCAGGGGCCTCTGGGGCCAACGTCCTGACTTTC. Translating gives CASSFSGASGANVLTF.

This clonotype was observed at least ten times. This chain connects TRBV4-3 to TRBJ2-2; TRBD1 agrees at 9 bases. The CDR3 runs to 15 residues. V was clipped by 4 bases and J by 4 bases; unmatched bases: 4. CDR1 is LGHNA, CDR2 YSLEER, per germline. CDR3 in DNA: TGCGCCAGCAGCCCCGACAGGGGGGGCACCGGGGAGCTGTTTTTT. It encodes CASSPDRGGTGELFF.

This clonotype was observed a few times. The genes are TRBV6-5 and TRBJ2-7; D may be TRBD1 (5 bases). CDR1 is MNHEY, CDR2 SVGAGI, per germline. The CDR3 contains 14 residues. The V end lost 2 bases, the J end lost 0 bases, and 8 bases lay between the germline ends. The DNA for the CDR3 is TGTGCCAGCAGTTACCGCAGGGTCTCCTACGAGCAGTACTTC. Translation gives CASSYRRVSYEQYF.

The chain couples TRBV30 to TRBJ2-1; D is unclear. The CDR3 loop spans 12 amino acids. Germline CDR1 reads GTSNPN; CDR2 reads SVGIG (reference sequence). Trimming stripped 2 bases from V and 3 bases from J, with 5 bases between. As DNA, the CDR3 is TGTGCCTGGAGTCGAGTCTACAATGAGCAGTTCTTC. As protein: CAWSRVYNEQFF.